This T cell receptor (beta chain) was profiled in a study of T cell clones after liver transplantation. Study-wide results and limits: Conclusions were preliminary, with small, heterogeneous patient groups.

Unstimulated PBMCs were sorted into CD3+CD4+ and CD3+CD8+ populations. The trim removed 6 bases at V and 1 base at J, leaving 7 bases unmatched. The CDR3 loop spans 15 amino acids. Germline lookup yields CDR1 MNHNS and CDR2 SASEGT. About this clone itself: Its antigen is as yet unknown.

Clones were read by immunoSEQ multiplex PCR, and TCRdb kept only the in-frame ones, dropping some. Of 53,000 or so clones in the sample, 65% to 85% were seen once. The rearrangement links TRBV6-1 to TRBJ1-1; 8 positions agree with TRBD1. This TCR was sampled from a human donor who received a liver transplant. Material: CD4+ T cells from blood, obtained before liver transplant. The CDR3: CASRLGTGGNTEAFF. DNA for the CDR3: TGTGCCAGCAGGTTAGGGACAGGAGGGAACACTGAAGCTTTCTTT.